The entry that follows covers one T cell receptor (beta chain) sequence. Its binding antigen is unknown. Base qualities are not at hand, and no much larger clone is one base apart. This entry comes from a study of blood T cells in healthy people across ages (dated by TCRdb to the mid-2010s). Concerning the study at large: Template switching captured roughly one uniquely barcoded TCR beta cDNA molecule per two T cells in model experiments. To track age-related changes in TCR beta repertoire diversity, the study relied on deep sequencing normalized with unique cDNA molecular identifiers. The donors were split into four age groups: young (average around 17 years), middle-aged (around 37), aged (over 55) and long-lived (under 90). The study analyzed two additional independent replicas of 1 million unique cDNA reads from the same blood draw for two donors, one aged 18 to 30 and one aged 80 or older.

Library creation used 5' RACE. Sequencing took place on an Illumina HiSeq 2500. A second PCR of roughly 7 to 12 cycles was run with a J-beta primer mix and a sample-barcoded 5' primer. A unique molecular identifier was introduced onto each TCR beta cDNA molecule by a template-switch 5' adaptor carrying 12 random nucleotides. At least 3 million CDR3-containing paired-end reads were obtained from each sample. The Mint cDNA synthesis kit, primed by a TRBC-specific oligonucleotide, was used to synthesize first-strand cDNA from all RNA. Following uracil-DNA glycosylase treatment, all cDNA underwent a first 18-cycle PCR with the universal primers M1SS and BC2_uni_R. The study's own analysis went as follows. Normalization of each sample was performed by random selection of 1 million high-quality reads, each carrying a distinct molecular identifier. Instead of being binned into consensus sequences, reads with shared molecular identifiers were discarded. MiTCR, with a Q25 quality threshold and the strictest error-elimination algorithm, was used for CDR3 identification, clonotype clustering and error correction. A nonparametric unseen species model with Euler transformation was used to estimate a lower bound on total TCR beta diversity. The public reads were reprocessed in TCRdb via fastp at Q25 and MiXCR, keeping in-frame beta chains. CDR3 protein sequences are deduplicated, and each keeps its most common genes and DNA. These V and J calls rely on TCRdb rather than the paper's analysis. Recorded for this sample are about 1 million distinct CDR3 sequences; approximately 26% of them occurred a single time. Of the sample, about 0.72% is held by the ten largest clones.

V was cut back by 7 bases and J by 7 bases, leaving a gap of 14 bases between them. The cysteine opens and the phenylalanine closes a CDR3 of 12 amino acids. Only the CDR3 DNA stays, 36 bases, in frame from base 1. Reading the germline V gene gives CDR1 MNHNS and CDR2 SASEGT. What the authors observed across the whole study: Total diversity estimates from one million sequenced T cells were considered lower bounds and underestimates. Observed TCR beta diversity correlated strongly with the percentage of naive T cells measured by flow cytometry. Because donor CMV infection status was unknown, age-related changes in expanded clonotypes were potentially confounded. Compared with the aged group, the long-lived group had more naive CD4+ T cells, fewer expanded clones and increased TCR diversity, a pattern suggesting age selection. Conclusive comparison of naive and antigen-experienced compartments was prevented by the profiling of bulk unsorted PBMCs. As age increased, observed TCR beta diversity per million T cells dropped in a roughly linear way, and a significant reduction was already evident by age 40.

Donors were under 40 systemically healthy Caucasian individuals from Russia aged roughly 6 to 90 years. Each donor gave ten milliliters of peripheral blood, drawn into EDTA-treated Vacutainer tubes. Ficoll-Paque density-gradient centrifugation was used to isolate PBMCs, with at least 6.5 million per sample. Trizol reagent was used to extract total RNA from the PBMCs, yielding at least 5.5 micrograms per sample. The percentages of naive CD45RAhigh/CD27high T cells were determined by flow cytometry on a PBMC aliquot from every donor. These data were likewise used in another study, on T cells of mothers and their children. The second paper further reports: The donors were nine systemically healthy Caucasian individuals, made up of three mothers and their six children. cDNA synthesis used all of the extracted RNA, with roughly 1.5 ug of RNA in each 15 ul reaction. In the second PCR, the M1S primer added sample barcodes and 2-4 random nucleotides. Over 9 million TCR beta CDR3 reads were obtained for each mother, and some 3 million reads were obtained for each child. Thymic selection similarly shapes TCR recombination output in related and unrelated pairs, with minor effect from inherited differences. Normalized repertoire overlap was always slightly but never significantly higher in related than unrelated mother-child pairs. No persistent microchimeric T cell clones were detected, at a sensitivity of around 97 clones per million clonotypes. To look for features that set related mother-child pairs apart from unrelated individuals, the researchers ran deep NGS to compare the TCR beta repertoires of mothers and children. The mean age was approximately 41 +/- 4 years for the mothers and approximately 11 +/- 4 years for the children. After adapters were ligated using NEBNext reagents, the libraries underwent 100+100 nt paired-end sequencing on an Illumina HiSeq 2000. To prevent cross-contamination, the mother and child libraries were prepared a month apart and were sequenced in separate runs. For each donor, between roughly 450,000 and 2,100,000 distinct TCR beta clonotypes were identified. Naive TCR beta clonotypes were estimated from low-frequency clonotypes matched to each donor's FACS-determined naive share, without sorting.

This chain is built from TRBV6-1 and TRBJ2-7, with the D gene uncertain. The receptor was isolated from a girl under 10 years old in good health. The sample comprised blood. The CDR3 in this case is CASMIGLREQYF. The nucleotides are TGTGCCAGCATGATCGGCTTGAGAGAGCAGTACTTC.